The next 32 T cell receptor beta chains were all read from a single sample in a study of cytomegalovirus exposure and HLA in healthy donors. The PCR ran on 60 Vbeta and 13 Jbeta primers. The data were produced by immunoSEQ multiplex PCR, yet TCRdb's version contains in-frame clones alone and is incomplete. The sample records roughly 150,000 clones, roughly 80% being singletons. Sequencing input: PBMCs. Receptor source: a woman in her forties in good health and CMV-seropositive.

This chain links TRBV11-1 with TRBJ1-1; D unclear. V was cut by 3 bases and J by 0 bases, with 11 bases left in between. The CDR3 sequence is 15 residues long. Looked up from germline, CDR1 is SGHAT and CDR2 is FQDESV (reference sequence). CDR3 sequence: CASSFAGFMNTEAFF. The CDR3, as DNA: TGTGCCAGCAGCTTCGCGGGATTCATGAACACTGAAGCTTTCTTT.

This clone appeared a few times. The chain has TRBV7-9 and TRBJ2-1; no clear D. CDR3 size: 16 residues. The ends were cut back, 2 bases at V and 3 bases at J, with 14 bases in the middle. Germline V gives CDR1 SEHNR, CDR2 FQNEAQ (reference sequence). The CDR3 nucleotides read TGTGCCAGCAGCTTAAACGAGGCACCGCACTACAATGAGCAGTTCTTC. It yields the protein CASSLNEAPHYNEQFF.

Here the CDR3 DNA reads TGTGCCAGCAGCCAGGGACAGGGTCTGCGCACAGATACGCAGTATTTT. Its protein product is CASSQGQGLRTDTQYF. The V gene is TRBV7-9, the J gene TRBJ2-3, with 9 bases lining up with TRBD1. Trimming cost V 5 bases and J 1 base; bases outside gene matches: 7. This CDR3 spans 16 amino acids. Germline lookup yields CDR1 SEHNR and CDR2 FQNEAQ (reference sequence).

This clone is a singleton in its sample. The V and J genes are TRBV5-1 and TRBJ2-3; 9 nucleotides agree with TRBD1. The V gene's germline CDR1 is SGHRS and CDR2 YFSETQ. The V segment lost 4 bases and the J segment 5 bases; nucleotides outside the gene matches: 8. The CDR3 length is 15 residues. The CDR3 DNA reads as TGCGCCAGCAGCAATCCGGGACAGGGAGGAGATACGCAGTATTTT. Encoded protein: CASSNPGQGGDTQYF.

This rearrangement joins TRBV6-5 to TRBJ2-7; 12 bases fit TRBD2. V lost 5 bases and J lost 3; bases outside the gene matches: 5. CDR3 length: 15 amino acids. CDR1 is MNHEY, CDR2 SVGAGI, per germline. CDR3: CASSPTSGRFYEQYF. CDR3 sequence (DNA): TGTGCCAGCAGTCCTACTAGCGGGAGGTTCTACGAGCAGTACTTC.

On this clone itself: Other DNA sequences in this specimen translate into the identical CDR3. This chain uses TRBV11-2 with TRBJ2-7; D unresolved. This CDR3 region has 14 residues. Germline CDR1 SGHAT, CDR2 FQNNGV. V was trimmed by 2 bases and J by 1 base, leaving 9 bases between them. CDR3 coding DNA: TGTGCCAGCAGCTTAACAGACGGATCCTACGAGCAGTACTTC. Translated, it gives CASSLTDGSYEQYF. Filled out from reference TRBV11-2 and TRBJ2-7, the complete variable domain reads EAGVAQSPRYKIIEKRQSVAFWCNPISGHATLYWYQQILGQGPKLLIQFQNNGVVDDSQLPKDRFSAERLKGVDSTLKIQPAKLEDSAVYLCASSLTDGSYEQYFGPGTRLTVT.

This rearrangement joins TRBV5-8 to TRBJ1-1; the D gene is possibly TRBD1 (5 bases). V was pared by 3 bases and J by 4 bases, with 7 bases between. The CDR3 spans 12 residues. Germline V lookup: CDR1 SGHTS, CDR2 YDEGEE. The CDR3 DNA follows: TGTGCCAGCAGCTCCGGGGGCACTGAAGCTTTCTTT. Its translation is CASSSGGTEAFF.

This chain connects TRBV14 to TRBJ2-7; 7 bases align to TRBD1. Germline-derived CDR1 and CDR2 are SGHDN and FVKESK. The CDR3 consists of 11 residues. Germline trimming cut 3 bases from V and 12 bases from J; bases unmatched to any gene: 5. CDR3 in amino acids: CASSQGQSTYF. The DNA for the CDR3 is TGTGCCAGCAGCCAGGGACAGTCTACGTACTTC.

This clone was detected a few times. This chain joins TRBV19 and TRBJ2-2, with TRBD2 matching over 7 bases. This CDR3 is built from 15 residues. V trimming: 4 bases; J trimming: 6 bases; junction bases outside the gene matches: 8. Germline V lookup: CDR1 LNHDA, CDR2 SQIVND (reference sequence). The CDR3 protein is CASSKGLPTAGELFF. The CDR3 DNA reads TGTGCCAGTAGTAAGGGACTACCCACCGCCGGGGAGCTGTTTTTT.

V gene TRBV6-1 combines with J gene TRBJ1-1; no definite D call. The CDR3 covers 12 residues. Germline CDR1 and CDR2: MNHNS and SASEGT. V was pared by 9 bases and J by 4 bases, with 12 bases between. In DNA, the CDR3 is TGTGCCAGTCACTTCCCTGGCACTGAAGCTTTCTTT. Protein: CASHFPGTEAFF.

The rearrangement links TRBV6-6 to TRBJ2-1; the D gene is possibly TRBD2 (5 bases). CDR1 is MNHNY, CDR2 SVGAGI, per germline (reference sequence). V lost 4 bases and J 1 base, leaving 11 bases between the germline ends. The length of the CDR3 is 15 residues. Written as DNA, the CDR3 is TGTGCCAGCAGTTTGACGGGGATTTCCTACAATGAGCAGTTCTTC. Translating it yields CASSLTGISYNEQFF.

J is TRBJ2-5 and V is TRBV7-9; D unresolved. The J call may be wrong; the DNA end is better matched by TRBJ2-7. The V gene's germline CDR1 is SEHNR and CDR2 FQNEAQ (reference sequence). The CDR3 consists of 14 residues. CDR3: CASTDGGRIYEQYF. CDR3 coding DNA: TGTGCCAGCACCGATGGTGGCAGGATCTACGAGCAGTACTTC.

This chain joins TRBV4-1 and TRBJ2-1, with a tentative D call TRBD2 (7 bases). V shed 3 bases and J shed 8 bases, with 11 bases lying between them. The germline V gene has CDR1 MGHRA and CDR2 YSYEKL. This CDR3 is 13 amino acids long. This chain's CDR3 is CASSQRGRDEQFF. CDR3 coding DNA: TGCGCCAGCAGCCAGAGGGGGAGGGATGAGCAGTTCTTC.

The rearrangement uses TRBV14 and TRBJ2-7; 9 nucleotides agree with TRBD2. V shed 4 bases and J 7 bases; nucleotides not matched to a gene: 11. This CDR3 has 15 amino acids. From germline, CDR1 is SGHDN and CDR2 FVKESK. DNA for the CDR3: TGTGCCAGCAGCCCGCGGGCGGCGGGAGGGCGTGAGCAGTACTTC. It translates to CASSPRAAGGREQYF.

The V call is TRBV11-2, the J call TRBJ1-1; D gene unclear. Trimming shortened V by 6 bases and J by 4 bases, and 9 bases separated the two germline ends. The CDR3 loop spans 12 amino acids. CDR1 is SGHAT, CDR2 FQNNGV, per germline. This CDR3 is CASRTGSTEAFF. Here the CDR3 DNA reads TGTGCCAGCAGGACCGGGAGCACTGAAGCTTTCTTT. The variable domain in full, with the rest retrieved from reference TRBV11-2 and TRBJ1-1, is EAGVAQSPRYKIIEKRQSVAFWCNPISGHATLYWYQQILGQGPKLLIQFQNNGVVDDSQLPKDRFSAERLKGVDSTLKIQPAKLEDSAVYLCASRTGSTEAFFGQGTRLTVV.

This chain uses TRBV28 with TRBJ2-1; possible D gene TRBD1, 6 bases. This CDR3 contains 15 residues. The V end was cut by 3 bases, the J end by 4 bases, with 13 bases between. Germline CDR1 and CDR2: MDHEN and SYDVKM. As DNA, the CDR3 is TGTGCCAGCAGTTTCCACGGACAGCCTTACAATGAGCAGTTCTTC. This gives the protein CASSFHGQPYNEQFF.

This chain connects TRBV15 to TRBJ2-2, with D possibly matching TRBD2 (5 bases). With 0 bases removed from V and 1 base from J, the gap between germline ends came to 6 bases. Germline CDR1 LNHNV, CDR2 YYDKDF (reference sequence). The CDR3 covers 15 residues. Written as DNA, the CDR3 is TGTGCCACCAGCAGAGATCGGGGGAACACCGGGGAGCTGTTTTTT. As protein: CATSRDRGNTGELFF.

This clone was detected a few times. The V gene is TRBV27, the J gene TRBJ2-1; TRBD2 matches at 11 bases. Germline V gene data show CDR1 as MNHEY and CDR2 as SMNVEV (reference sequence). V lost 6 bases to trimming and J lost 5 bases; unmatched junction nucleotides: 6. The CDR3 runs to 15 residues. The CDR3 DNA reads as TGTGCCAGCAGCCGACTAGCGGGGTTTGACAATGAGCAGTTCTTC. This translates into CASSRLAGFDNEQFF.

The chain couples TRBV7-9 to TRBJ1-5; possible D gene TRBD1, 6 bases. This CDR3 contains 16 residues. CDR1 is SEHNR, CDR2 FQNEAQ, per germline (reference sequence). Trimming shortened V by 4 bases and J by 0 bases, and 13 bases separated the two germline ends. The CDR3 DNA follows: TGTGCCAGCAGCTCAACCGGGACAACTAGCAATCAGCCCCAGCATTTT. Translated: CASSSTGTTSNQPQHF.

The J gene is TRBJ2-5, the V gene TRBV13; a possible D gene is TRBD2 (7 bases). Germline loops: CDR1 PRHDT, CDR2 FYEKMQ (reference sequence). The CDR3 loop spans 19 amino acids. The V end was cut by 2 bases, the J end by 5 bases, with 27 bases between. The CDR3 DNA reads TGTGCCAGCAGCTTATCTGGCGACGGCGGGGGCCCCTGGGAGGAGACCCAGTACTTC. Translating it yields CASSLSGDGGGPWEETQYF.

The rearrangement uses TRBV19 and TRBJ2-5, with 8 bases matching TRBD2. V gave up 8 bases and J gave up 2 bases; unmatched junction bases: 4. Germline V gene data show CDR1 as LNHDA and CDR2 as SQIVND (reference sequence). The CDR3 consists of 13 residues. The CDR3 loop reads CASGGRTQETQYF. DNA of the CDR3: TGTGCCAGTGGCGGGAGGACTCAAGAGACCCAGTACTTC.

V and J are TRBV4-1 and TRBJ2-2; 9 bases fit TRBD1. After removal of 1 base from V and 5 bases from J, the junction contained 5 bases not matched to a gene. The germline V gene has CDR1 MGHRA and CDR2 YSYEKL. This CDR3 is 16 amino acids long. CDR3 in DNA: TGCGCCAGCAGCCAAGCGTGGACAGGGGTAACCGGGGAGCTGTTTTTT. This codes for CASSQAWTGVTGELFF.

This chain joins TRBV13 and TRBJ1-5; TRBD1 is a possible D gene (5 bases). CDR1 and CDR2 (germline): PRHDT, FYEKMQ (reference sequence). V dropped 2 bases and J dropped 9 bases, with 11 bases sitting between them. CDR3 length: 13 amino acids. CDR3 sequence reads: CASSLSKGSPQHF. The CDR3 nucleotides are TGTGCCAGCAGCTTAAGTAAGGGGTCGCCCCAGCATTTT.

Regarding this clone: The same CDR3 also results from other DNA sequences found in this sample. CDR3 nucleotide sequence: TGTGCCAGCTCACCCGGACAGGGTGGTGGCTACACCTTC. It encodes CASSPGQGGGYTF. The chain combines TRBV18 with TRBJ1-2; 8 bases are shared with TRBD1. Trimming cost V 3 bases and J 7 bases; bases outside gene matches: 4. Germline V lookup: CDR1 KGHSH, CDR2 LQKENI. The CDR3 sequence is 13 residues long.

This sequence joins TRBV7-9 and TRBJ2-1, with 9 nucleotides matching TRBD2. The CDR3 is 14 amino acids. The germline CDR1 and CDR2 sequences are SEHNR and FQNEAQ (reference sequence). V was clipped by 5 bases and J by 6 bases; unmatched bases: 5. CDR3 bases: TGTGCCAGCAGCCGCTCGACTAGCGGCAATGAGCAGTTCTTC. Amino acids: CASSRSTSGNEQFF.

The DNA for the CDR3 is TGCGCCCCCTGGGGGAGGAGTATGAACACTGAAGCTTTCTTT. The encoded protein is CAPWGRSMNTEAFF. The chain employs TRBV23-1 and TRBJ1-1; weak D call: TRBD1 (5 bases). TRBV23-1 is reported as an ORF; its role is uncertain. This CDR3 spans 14 amino acids. V gave up 11 bases and J gave up 0 bases, with 16 bases separating them.

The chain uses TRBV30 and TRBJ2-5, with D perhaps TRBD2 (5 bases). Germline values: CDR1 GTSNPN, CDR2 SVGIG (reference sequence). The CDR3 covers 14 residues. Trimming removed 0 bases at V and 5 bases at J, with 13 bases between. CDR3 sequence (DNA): TGTGCCTGGAGTGTAAGGGAATGGAGGGAGACCCAGTACTTC. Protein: CAWSVREWRETQYF.

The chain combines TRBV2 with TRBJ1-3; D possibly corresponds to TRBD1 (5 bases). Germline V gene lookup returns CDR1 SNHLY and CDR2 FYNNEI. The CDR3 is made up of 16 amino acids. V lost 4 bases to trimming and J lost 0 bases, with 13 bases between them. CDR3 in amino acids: CASSGGSRSSGNTIYF. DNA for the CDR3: TGTGCCAGCAGTGGGGGCTCGCGTAGCTCTGGAAACACCATATATTTT.

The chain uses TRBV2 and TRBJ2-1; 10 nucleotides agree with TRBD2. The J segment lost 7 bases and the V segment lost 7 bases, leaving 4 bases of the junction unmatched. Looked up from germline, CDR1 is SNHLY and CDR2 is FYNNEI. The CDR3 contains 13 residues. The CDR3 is CASTGLASNEQFF. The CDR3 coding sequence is TGTGCCAGCACGGGACTAGCGTCGAATGAGCAGTTCTTC.

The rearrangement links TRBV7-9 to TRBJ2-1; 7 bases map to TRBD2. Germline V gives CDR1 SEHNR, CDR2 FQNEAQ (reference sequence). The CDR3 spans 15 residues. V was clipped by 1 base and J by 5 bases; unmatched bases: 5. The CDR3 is CASSLGGGPHNEQFF. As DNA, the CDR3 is TGTGCCAGCAGCTTAGGCGGGGGACCTCACAATGAGCAGTTCTTC.

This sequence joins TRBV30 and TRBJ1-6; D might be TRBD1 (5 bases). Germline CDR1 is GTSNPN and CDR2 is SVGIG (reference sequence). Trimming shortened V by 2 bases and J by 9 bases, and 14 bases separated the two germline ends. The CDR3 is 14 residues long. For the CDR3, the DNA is TGTGCCTGGAGTTCTGGGCCCGGGGGTTCACCCCTCCACTTT. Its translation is CAWSSGPGGSPLHF.

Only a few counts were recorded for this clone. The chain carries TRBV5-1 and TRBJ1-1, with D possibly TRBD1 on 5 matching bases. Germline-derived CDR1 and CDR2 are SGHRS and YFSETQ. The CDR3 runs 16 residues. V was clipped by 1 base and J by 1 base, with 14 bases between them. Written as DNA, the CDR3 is TGCGCCAGCAGCTTGTTCACTGGGGGGGAGAACACTGAAGCTTTCTTT. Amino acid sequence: CASSLFTGGENTEAFF. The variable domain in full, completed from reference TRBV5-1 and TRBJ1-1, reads KAGVTQTPRYLIKTRGQQVTLSCSPISGHRSVSWYQQTPGQGLQFLFEYFSETQRNKGNFPGRFSGRQFSNSRSEMNVSTLELGDSALYLCASSLFTGGENTEAFFGQGTRLTVV.